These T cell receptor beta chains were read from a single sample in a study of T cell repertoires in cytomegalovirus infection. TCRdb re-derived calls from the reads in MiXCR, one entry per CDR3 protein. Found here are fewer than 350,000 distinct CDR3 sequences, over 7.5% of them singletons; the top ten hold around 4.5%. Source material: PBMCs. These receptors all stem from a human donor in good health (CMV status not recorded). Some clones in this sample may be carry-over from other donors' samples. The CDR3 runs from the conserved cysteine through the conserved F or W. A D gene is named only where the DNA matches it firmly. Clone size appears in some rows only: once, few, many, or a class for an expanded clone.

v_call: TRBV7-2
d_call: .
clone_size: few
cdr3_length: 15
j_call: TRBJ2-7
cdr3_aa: CASSFYEGNSYEQYF
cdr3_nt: TGTGCCAGCAGCTTTTATGAGGGAAACTCCTACGAGCAGTACTTC

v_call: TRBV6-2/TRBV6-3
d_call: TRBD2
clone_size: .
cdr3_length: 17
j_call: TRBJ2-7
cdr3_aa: CASSSTFTSGVIYEQYF
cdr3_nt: TGTGCCAGCAGTTCTACTTTTACTAGCGGGGTGATATACGAGCAGTACTTC

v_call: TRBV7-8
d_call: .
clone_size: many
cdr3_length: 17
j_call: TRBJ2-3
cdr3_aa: CASSSPRGLPSTDTQYF
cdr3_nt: TGTGCCAGCAGCTCCCCCCGGGGATTACCTAGCACAGATACGCAGTATTTT

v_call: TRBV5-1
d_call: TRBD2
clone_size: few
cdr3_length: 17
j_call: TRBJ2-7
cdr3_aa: CASSWGLAGGLSYEQYF
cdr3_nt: TGCGCCAGCAGCTGGGGACTAGCGGGAGGGCTGTCCTACGAGCAGTACTTC

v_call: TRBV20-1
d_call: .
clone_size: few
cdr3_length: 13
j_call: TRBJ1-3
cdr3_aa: CSAFYQIGDTIYF
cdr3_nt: TGCAGTGCTTTCTACCAAATCGGAGACACCATATATTTT

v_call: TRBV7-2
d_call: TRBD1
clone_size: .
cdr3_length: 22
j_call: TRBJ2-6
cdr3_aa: CASSLVMGALGQQAGEANVLTF
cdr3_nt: TGTGCCAGCAGCTTAGTAATGGGAGCCTTGGGACAGCAAGCTGGAGAGGCCAACGTCCTGACTTTC

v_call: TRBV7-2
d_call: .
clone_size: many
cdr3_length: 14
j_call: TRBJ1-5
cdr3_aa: CASSPSAGSQPQHF
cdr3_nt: TGTGCCAGCAGCCCTTCGGCGGGGAGCCAGCCCCAGCATTTT

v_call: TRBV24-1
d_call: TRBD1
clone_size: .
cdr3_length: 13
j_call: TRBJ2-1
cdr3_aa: CATEAGGYNEQFF
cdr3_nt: TGTGCCACTGAGGCAGGGGGCTACAATGAGCAGTTCTTC

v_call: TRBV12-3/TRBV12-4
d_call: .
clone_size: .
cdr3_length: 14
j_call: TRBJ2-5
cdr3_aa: CASSLRSNQETQYF
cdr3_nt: TGTGCCAGCAGTTTAAGGTCCAACCAAGAGACCCAGTACTTC

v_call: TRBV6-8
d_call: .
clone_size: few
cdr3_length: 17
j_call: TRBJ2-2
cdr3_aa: CASSYAALGAGTGELFF
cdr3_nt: TGTGCCAGCAGTTACGCCGCGCTGGGAGCGGGCACCGGGGAGCTGTTTTTT

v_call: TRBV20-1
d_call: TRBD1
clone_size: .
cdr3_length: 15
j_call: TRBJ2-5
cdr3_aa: CSAPDPGQGLKTQYF
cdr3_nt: TGCAGTGCACCCGATCCGGGACAGGGGCTAAAGACCCAGTACTTC

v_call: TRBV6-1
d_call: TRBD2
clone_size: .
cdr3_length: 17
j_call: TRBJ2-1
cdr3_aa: CASSYTAGGPSYNEQFF
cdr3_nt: TGTGCCAGCAGTTACACAGCGGGAGGGCCGAGTTACAATGAGCAGTTCTTC

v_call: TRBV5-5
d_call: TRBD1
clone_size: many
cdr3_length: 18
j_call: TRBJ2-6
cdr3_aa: CASSSNLDRVSGANVLTF
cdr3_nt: TGTGCCAGCAGCTCCAACCTCGACAGGGTCTCTGGGGCCAACGTCCTGACTTTC

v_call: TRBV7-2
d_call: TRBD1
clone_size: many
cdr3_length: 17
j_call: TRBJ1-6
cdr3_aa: CASSLVPPGQGNSPLHF
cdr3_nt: TGTGCCAGCAGCTTAGTACCTCCGGGACAGGGAAATTCACCCCTCCACTTT

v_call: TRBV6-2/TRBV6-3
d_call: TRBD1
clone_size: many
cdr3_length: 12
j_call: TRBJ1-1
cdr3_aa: CASSYSTGEAFF
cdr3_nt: TGTGCCAGCAGTTACTCGACAGGGGAAGCTTTCTTT

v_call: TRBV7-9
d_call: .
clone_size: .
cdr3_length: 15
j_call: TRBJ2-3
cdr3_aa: CASMGSALKTDTQYF
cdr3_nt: TGTGCCAGCATGGGTAGCGCCTTAAAAACAGATACGCAGTATTTT

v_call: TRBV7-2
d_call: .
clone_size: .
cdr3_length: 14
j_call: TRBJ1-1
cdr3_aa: CASTLGGFGAEAFF
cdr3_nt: TGTGCCAGCACCCTAGGGGGTTTCGGCGCTGAAGCTTTCTTT

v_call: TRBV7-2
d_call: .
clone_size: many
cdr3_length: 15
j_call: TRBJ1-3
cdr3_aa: CASSLVIASGNTIYF
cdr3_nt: TGTGCCAGCAGCTTAGTTATCGCCTCTGGAAACACCATATATTTT

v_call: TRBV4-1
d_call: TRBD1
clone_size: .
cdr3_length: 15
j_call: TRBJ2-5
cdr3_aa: CANSQVADRGETQYF
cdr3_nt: TGCGCCAACAGCCAAGTAGCTGACAGGGGTGAGACCCAGTACTTC

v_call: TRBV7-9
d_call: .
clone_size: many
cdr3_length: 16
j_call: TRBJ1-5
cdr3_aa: CASSLGVGASNQPQHF
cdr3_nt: TGTGCCAGCAGCTTAGGGGTAGGAGCGAGCAATCAGCCCCAGCATTTT

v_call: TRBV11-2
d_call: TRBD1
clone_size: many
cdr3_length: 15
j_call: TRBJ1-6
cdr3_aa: CASSPDRGINSPLHF
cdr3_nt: TGTGCCAGCAGCCCAGACAGGGGGATAAATTCACCCCTCCACTTT

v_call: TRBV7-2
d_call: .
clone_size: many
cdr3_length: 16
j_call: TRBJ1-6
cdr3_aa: CASSLRQASYNSPLHF
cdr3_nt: TGTGCCAGCAGCTTAAGGCAGGCTTCCTATAATTCACCCCTCCACTTT

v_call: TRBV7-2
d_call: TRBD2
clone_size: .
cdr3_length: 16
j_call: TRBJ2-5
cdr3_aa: CASSLALGGGQETQYF
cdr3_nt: TGTGCCAGCAGCTTAGCGTTGGGGGGGGGCCAAGAGACCCAGTACTTC

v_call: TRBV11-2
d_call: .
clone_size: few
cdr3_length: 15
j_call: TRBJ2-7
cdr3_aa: CASSLIPKSSYEQYF
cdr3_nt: TGTGCCAGCAGCTTAATCCCGAAGAGCTCCTACGAGCAGTACTTC

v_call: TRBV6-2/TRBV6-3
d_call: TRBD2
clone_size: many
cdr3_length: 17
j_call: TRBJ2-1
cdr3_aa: CASSLSRGLAGFHEQFF
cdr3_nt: TGTGCCAGCAGCCTAAGCCGGGGACTAGCGGGATTCCATGAGCAGTTCTTC

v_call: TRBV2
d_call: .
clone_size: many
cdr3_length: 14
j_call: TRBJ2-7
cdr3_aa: CASSEADTAYEQYF
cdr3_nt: TGTGCCAGCAGTGAGGCGGACACAGCCTACGAGCAGTACTTC

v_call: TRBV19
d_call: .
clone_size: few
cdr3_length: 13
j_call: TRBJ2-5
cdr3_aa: CASSIVRQETQYF
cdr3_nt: TGTGCCAGTAGTATAGTCAGGCAAGAGACCCAGTACTTC

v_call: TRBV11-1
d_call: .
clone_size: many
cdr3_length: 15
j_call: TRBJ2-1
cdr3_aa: CASSFNLPAVTEQFF
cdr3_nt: TGTGCCAGCAGCTTCAATTTACCAGCCGTCACTGAGCAGTTCTTC

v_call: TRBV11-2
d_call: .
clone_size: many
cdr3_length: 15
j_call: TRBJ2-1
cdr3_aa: CASSLGTYSYNEQFF
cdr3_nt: TGTGCCAGCAGCTTGGGAACCTACTCCTACAATGAGCAGTTCTTC

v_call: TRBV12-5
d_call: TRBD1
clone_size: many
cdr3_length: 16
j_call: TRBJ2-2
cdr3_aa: CASGLTGGINTGELFF
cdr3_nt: TGTGCTAGTGGTTTGACAGGGGGGATTAACACCGGGGAGCTGTTTTTT

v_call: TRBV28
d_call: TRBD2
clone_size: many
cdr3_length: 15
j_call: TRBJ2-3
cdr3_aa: CASGRLAGGTDTQYF
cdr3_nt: TGTGCCAGCGGACGACTAGCGGGGGGCACAGATACGCAGTATTTT

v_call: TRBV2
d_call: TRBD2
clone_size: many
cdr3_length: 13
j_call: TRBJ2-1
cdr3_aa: CACDRGAYNEQFF
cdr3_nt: TGTGCCTGCGACCGGGGGGCCTACAATGAGCAGTTCTTC

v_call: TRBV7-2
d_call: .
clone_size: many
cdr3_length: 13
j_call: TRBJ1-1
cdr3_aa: CASSIRQSTEAFF
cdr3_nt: TGTGCCAGCAGCATTCGACAGAGCACTGAAGCTTTCTTT

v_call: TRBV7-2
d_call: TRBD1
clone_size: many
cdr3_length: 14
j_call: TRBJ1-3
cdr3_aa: CASSPTGTENTIYF
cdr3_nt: TGTGCCAGCAGCCCGACAGGGACTGAAAACACCATATATTTT

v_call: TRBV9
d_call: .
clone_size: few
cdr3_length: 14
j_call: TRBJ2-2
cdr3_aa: CASSVGLTTGELFF
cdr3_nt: TGTGCCAGCAGCGTAGGCCTGACCACCGGGGAGCTGTTTTTT